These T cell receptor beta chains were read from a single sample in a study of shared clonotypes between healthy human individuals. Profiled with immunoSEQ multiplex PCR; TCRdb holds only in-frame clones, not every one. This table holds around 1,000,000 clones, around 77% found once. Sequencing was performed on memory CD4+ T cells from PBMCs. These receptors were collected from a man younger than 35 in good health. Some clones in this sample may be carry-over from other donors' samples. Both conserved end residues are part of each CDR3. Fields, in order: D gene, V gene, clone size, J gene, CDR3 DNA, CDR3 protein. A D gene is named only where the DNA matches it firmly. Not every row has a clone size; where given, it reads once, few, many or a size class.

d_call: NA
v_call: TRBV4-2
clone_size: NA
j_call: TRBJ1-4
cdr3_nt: TGTGCCAGCAAGCCCGGGGTCCGAATTGATGAAAAACTGTTTTTT
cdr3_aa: CASKPGVRIDEKLFF

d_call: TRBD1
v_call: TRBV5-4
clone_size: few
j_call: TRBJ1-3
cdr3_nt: TGTGCCAGCAGCCGCGGACAGGGAACTGGAAACACCATATATTTT
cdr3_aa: CASSRGQGTGNTIYF

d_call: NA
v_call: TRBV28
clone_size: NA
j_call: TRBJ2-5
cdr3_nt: TGTGCCAGCAGTCCCGGGTACGAGACCCAGTACTTC
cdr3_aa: CASSPGYETQYF

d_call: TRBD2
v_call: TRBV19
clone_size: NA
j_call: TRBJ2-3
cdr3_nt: TGTGCCAGTAGTAGAGGTTCTAGCGGGAGGACAGATACGCAGTATTTT
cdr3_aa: CASSRGSSGRTDTQYF

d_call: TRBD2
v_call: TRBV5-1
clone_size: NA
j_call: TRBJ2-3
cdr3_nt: TGCGCCAGCAGCTTAGGACTAGCGGGAGTAGCGCAGTATTTT
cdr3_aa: CASSLGLAGVAQYF

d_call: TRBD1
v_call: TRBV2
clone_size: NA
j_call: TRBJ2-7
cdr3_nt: TGTGCCAGCACCTGGACAGGGTTTACCTACGAGCAGTACTTC
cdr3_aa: CASTWTGFTYEQYF

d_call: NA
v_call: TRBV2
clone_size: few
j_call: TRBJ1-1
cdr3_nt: TGTGCCAGCAGTGAACGCCAATGGGGGGCCGAAGCTTTCTTT
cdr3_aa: CASSERQWGAEAFF

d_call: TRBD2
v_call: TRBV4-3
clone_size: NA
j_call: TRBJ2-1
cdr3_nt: TGCGCCAGCAGCCAAGAGCTAGCGGGATATTACAATGAGCAGTTCTTC
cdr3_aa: CASSQELAGYYNEQFF

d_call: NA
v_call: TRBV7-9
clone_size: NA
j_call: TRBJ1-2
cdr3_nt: TGTGCCAGCAGCTTGGCAGGATTGAATAATGGCTACACCTTC
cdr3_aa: CASSLAGLNNGYTF

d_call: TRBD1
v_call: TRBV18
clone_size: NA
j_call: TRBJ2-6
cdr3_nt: TGTGCCAGCTCAAGTGGACAGGGAGCCTCTGGGGCCAACGTCCTGACTTTC
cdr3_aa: CASSSGQGASGANVLTF